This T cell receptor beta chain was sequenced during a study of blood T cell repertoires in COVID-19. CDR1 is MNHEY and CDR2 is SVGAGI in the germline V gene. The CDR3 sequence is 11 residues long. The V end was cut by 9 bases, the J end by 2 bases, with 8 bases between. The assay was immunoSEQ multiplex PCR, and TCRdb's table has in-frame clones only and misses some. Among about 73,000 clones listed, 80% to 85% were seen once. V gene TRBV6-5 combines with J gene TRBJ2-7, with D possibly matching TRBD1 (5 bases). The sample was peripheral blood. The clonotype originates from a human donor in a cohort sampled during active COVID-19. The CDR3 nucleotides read TGTGCCAGTGACAGTGCCTACGAGCAGTACTTC. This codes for CASDSAYEQYF.